The 17 T cell receptor beta chains presented below share a single source sample, sequenced in a study of CD8 T cells in ankylosing spondylitis. One entry per CDR3 protein results from TCRdb running MiXCR on the 5' RACE reads. The sample carries 300,000 to 400,000 distinct CDR3 sequences, under 15% recorded once. Specimen: blood, either unsorted or a sorted T cell fraction (not recorded which). The receptors come from a male donor with ankylosing spondylitis or in good health (not recorded which).

There are a few counts of this clonotype. V and J are TRBV5-1 and TRBJ1-4; possibly TRBD1 for D (6 bases). Germline V lookup: CDR1 SGHRS, CDR2 YFSETQ. V was cut by 4 bases and J by 6 bases, with 13 bases left in between. The CDR3 is 14 amino acids. In DNA, the CDR3 is TGCGCCAGCAGCATACAGGGAGAGTATGAAAAACTGTTTTTT. Its translation is CASSIQGEYEKLFF.

This clonotype occurred a few times. The chain is built from TRBV29-1 and TRBJ2-5; perhaps TRBD2 as D (6 bases). The germline V gene encodes CDR1 SQVTM and CDR2 ANQGSEA. V shed 6 bases and J shed 7 bases, with 18 bases lying between them. The CDR3 runs to 13 residues. CDR3 nucleotides: TGCAGCGTGGAGGGTCGGGGAGGCGGGACCCAGTACTTC. Translation: CSVEGRGGGTQYF.

This clonotype was seen more than once but under ten times. The chain carries TRBV5-1 and TRBJ2-7, with a tentative D call TRBD1 (6 bases). CDR3 length equals 14 residues. V lost 4 bases and J 2 bases, leaving 13 bases between the germline ends. CDR1 SGHRS and CDR2 YFSETQ come from the germline V gene. For the CDR3, the DNA is TGCGCCAGCAGCCCCTTCCGGGACACCTACGAGCAGTACTTC. Translating gives CASSPFRDTYEQYF.

This clonotype showed up many times. The CDR3 here is CASSFGGMSTEAFF. In DNA form, the CDR3 reads TGTGCCAGCAGTTTTGGGGGCATGAGCACTGAAGCTTTCTTT. The chain employs TRBV12-3 or TRBV12-4 and TRBJ1-1, with a tentative D call TRBD1 (6 bases). V gave up 3 bases and J gave up 4 bases, with 12 bases separating them. The CDR3 runs to 14 residues.

With respect to this clonotype: At one end the junction does not follow the germline gene, possibly because of a read error. This chain links TRBV3-1 with TRBJ2-1; 8 bases fit TRBD2. Per germline, CDR1 LGHDT and CDR2 YNNKEL (reference sequence). There are 16 residues in the CDR3. The CDR3, as DNA: TGTGCCACCAGCCAAGCGGGAGTCACCCTCCTTAATGAGCAGTTCTTC. Protein sequence: CATSQAGVTLLNEQFF.

This clonotype showed up just a few times. The chain couples TRBV20-1 to TRBJ2-5; D not certain. The CDR3 consists of 16 residues. V was cut by 0 bases and J by 2 bases, with 16 bases left in between. The germline gives CDR1 DFQATT, CDR2 SNEGSKA (reference sequence). CDR3 residues: CSARDPYRPDQETQYF. CDR3 in DNA: TGCAGTGCTAGAGATCCATACCGCCCGGATCAAGAGACCCAGTACTTC.

The chain uses TRBV11-2 and TRBJ2-5; the D gene is possibly TRBD2 (6 bases). The CDR3 has 16 residues. Germline CDR1 and CDR2: SGHAT and FQNNGV. V was pared by 4 bases and J by 4 bases, with 19 bases between. The DNA of the CDR3 is TGTGCCAGCAGCTCGGGGGTTGGACCGGCCGGAGAGACCCAGTACTTC. It encodes CASSSGVGPAGETQYF.

Notes on this clonotype: An end of the junction does not agree with germline; a read error may underlie this. This chain uses TRBV12-3 or TRBV12-4 with TRBJ2-7; D may be TRBD2 (6 bases). CDR3 length: 13 residues. The DNA of the CDR3 is TGTGACAGCAGCGTCGGGGGATCCTACGAGCAGTACTTC. Its protein is CDSSVGGSYEQYF.

This clonotype was seen many times. The J gene is TRBJ1-3, the V gene TRBV5-1; D remains unclear. Germline CDR1 is SGHRS and CDR2 is YFSETQ. Trimming shortened V by 4 bases and J by 2 bases, and 13 bases separated the two germline ends. There are 15 residues in the CDR3. The CDR3 DNA reads TGCGCCAGCAGCCTGGAATCGGGGACTGGAAACACCATATATTTT. This encodes CASSLESGTGNTIYF.

This clonotype has just a few counts. V gene TRBV12-3 or TRBV12-4 combines with J gene TRBJ1-5; D remains unclear. Trimming removed 6 bases at V and 9 bases at J, with 15 bases between. CDR3 length equals 13 residues. CDR3 bases: TGTGCCAGCAGGTGGACGCTTTCTGGGCCCCAGCATTTT. Translating it yields CASRWTLSGPQHF.

The table lists this clonotype with a few counts. The chain is built from TRBV5-1 and TRBJ2-3; no definite D call. Trimming removed 4 bases at V and 7 bases at J, with 16 bases between. This CDR3 is built from 14 residues. CDR1 and CDR2 (germline): SGHRS, YFSETQ. CDR3 sequence (DNA): TGCGCCAGCAGCCCCGTGTCCCCCAGTTATACGCAGTATTTT. This gives the protein CASSPVSPSYTQYF.

This rearrangement joins TRBV14 to TRBJ2-5; no reliable D call. Germline lookup yields CDR1 SGHDN and CDR2 FVKESK. Deletions cut 0 bases from V and 4 bases from J, with 9 bases between. CDR3 length: 14 amino acids. CDR3 bases: TGTGCCAGCAGCCAAGATTCTAGTAGAGAGACCCAGTACTTC. Its translation is CASSQDSSRETQYF.

This clonotype was detected a few times. The rearrangement uses TRBV5-1 and TRBJ2-2, with 9 bases that match TRBD1. CDR3 length: 15 amino acids. CDR1 SGHRS and CDR2 YFSETQ come from the germline V gene. J was trimmed by 5 bases and V by 3 bases; bases with no gene match: 5. Here the CDR3 DNA reads TGCGCCAGCAGCTCGGGACAGGGAGAAACCGGGGAGCTGTTTTTT. Translating gives CASSSGQGETGELFF.

This clonotype was seen a handful of times. This chain uses TRBV5-6 with TRBJ2-2; weak D call: TRBD2 (6 bases). CDR1 and CDR2 from the germline V gene are SGHDT and YYEEEE. Trimming removed 6 bases from V and 7 bases from J, with 13 bases in between. This CDR3 spans 13 amino acids. The CDR3 DNA is TGTGCCAGCACCCTACCCGGGGGCGGGGAGCTGTTTTTT. The encoded protein is CASTLPGGGELFF. The full variable domain, its missing parts supplied by reference TRBV5-6 and TRBJ2-2, is DAGVTQSPTHLIKTRGQQVTLRCSPKSGHDTVSWYQQALGQGPQFIFQYYEEEERQRGNFPDRFSGHQFPNYSSELNVNALLLGDSALYLCASTLPGGGELFFGEGSRLTVL.

This clonotype was seen repeatedly, ten times or more. V usage is TRBV25-1 and J usage is TRBJ1-5; D gene uncertain. Looked up from germline, CDR1 is MGHDK and CDR2 is SYGVNS. The CDR3 totals 15 residues. V was trimmed by 5 bases and J by 0 bases, leaving 11 bases between them. CDR3 sequence: CASSQSGISNQPQHF. The CDR3 bases are TGTGCCAGCAGTCAGTCGGGGATTAGCAATCAGCCCCAGCATTTT.

In this sample, this clonotype turned up a few times. V usage is TRBV20-1 and J usage is TRBJ2-7, with 9 nucleotides matching TRBD2. The length of the CDR3 is 13 residues. The junction had 10 bases not matched to a gene; V was cut back by 7 bases and J by 6 bases. Germline loops: CDR1 DFQATT, CDR2 SNEGSKA (reference sequence). The CDR3 nucleotides read TGCAGTGGGACGATAGCGGGAGAACGCGAGCAGTACTTC. Protein sequence: CSGTIAGEREQYF.

V gene TRBV7-9 combines with J gene TRBJ1-6, with D possibly TRBD1 on 6 matching bases. Germline assignment: CDR1 SEHNR and CDR2 FQNEAQ (reference sequence). This CDR3 region has 17 residues. Trimming removed 5 bases at V and 7 bases at J, with 21 bases between. In nucleotides, the CDR3 is TGTGCCAGCAGCACCCCCTCGGGGGCCGGGGGAAATTCACCCCTCCACTTT. This translates into CASSTPSGAGGNSPLHF.